This T cell receptor (beta chain) was identified in a study of beta chain features in type 1 diabetes. Study conclusions and caveats: The similarity of naive, central memory and Treg TCRB repertoires appeared greater among patients than among healthy donors.

A single heparinised blood sample, averaging about 100 mL, was obtained per donor. This clone was seen a few times. As yet, its antigen is unknown. Reverse transcribing all isolated RNA meant expressed TCRB transcripts were sequenced. Roughly 3.6 million reads per sample on average were obtained from naive, central memory and regulatory T cell samples. Repertoires were generated with immunoSEQ multiplex PCR, while TCRdb's copy carries only in-frame clones and drops some. In the table there are more than 350,000 clones, more than 9.5% of which are singletons. There are 16 residues in the CDR3. Between the trimmed V and J ends, which lost 5 bases and 0 bases, there was a span of 14 bases. Germline V lookup: CDR1 LNHDA, CDR2 SQIVND (reference sequence).

Sequences were obtained from naive CD4+ T cells from blood. The TCR sequence derives from a woman younger than 30 in good health. V and J are TRBV19 and TRBJ2-1, with TRBD1 as a possible D gene (6 bases). The CDR3 DNA reads TGTGCCAGTAGTTCTATACAGGGTCTCTCCTACAATGAGCAGTTCTTC. Its translation is CASSSIQGLSYNEQFF.